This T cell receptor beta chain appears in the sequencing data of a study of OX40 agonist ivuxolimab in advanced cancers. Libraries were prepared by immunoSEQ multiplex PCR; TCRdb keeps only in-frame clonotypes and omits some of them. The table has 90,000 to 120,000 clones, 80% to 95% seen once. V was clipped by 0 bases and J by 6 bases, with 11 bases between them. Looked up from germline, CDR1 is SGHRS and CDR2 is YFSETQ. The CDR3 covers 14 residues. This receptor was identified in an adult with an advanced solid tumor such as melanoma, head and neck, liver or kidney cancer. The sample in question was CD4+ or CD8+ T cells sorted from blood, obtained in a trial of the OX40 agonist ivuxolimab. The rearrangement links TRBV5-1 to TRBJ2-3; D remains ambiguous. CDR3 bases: TGCGCCAGCAGCTTGGACGGTCCGCCGGATACGCAGTATTTT. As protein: CASSLDGPPDTQYF.